This entry lists 26 T cell receptor beta chains sequenced from one sample in a study of response to subunit inactivated influenza vaccine (dated 2018 in TCRdb). Library prep was done by RT-PCR. Sequenced using an Illumina HiSeq 2500. TCRdb reworked the public reads: Q25 trimming with fastp, MiXCR clone assembly, productive beta chains retained. Every CDR3 protein is listed once, alongside the most common genes and DNA of its rows. In all, the sample holds about 540,000 distinct CDR3 sequences, and under 30% of those were seen once. Jointly, the top ten make up 2.8% of the sample. These data are also associated with another study on T cells expressing NK-cell markers. The second paper states: The TCR beta cDNA libraries were made using 5'RACE template switching, a step that added both a universal primer site and unique molecular identifiers.

Sample: CD4+ T cells sorted from PBMCs, taken approximately 13 days after vaccination. The origin of the receptors is a man aged 50 or older who received an inactivated influenza vaccine. Donor details come from another sample of the same person, matched by shared clones.

The CDR3 sequence: CASSLAGQAEETQYF. DNA of the CDR3: TGCGCCAGCAGCTTGGCCGGACAGGCTGAAGAGACCCAGTACTTC. The V and J genes are TRBV5-1 and TRBJ2-5; 7 nucleotides agree with TRBD1. CDR1 and CDR2 from the germline V gene are SGHRS and YFSETQ. The junction had 5 bases not matched to a gene; V was cut back by 0 bases and J by 3 bases. The CDR3 spans 15 residues.

This clonotype was observed a handful of times. The genes are TRBV2 and TRBJ2-7; 9 bases align to TRBD1. The CDR3 has 15 amino acids. V lost 5 bases and J lost 4; bases outside the gene matches: 9. Germline CDR1 is SNHLY and CDR2 is FYNNEI. CDR3 bases: TGTGCCAGCAGTAAACAGAGACAGGGGGGATACGAGCAGTACTTC. Protein: CASSKQRQGGYEQYF.

The rearrangement links TRBV7-8 to TRBJ1-4; the D gene is possibly TRBD1 (5 bases). The CDR3 spans 18 residues. Trimming removed 4 bases from V and 7 bases from J, with 25 bases in between. Germline V gene data show CDR1 as SGHVS and CDR2 as FQNEAQ. The CDR3 sequence: CASSSQAGGRGVGEKLFF. In DNA form, the CDR3 reads TGTGCCAGCAGCTCCCAAGCGGGCGGGAGAGGGGTCGGTGAAAAACTGTTTTTT.

V is TRBV4-1 and J is TRBJ2-2; D may be TRBD2 (6 bases). Per germline, CDR1 MGHRA and CDR2 YSYEKL. The CDR3 is 17 amino acids. V lost 1 base and J lost 1, with 13 bases in between. CDR3 DNA: TGCGCCAGCAGCCAAGTGGGGGGAGCGGGGAACACCGGGGAGCTGTTTTTT. Its protein product is CASSQVGGAGNTGELFF.

This clonotype was seen only a few times. This chain uses TRBV7-9 with TRBJ2-5; 9 bases agree with TRBD1. Trimming took 3 bases from V and 1 from J; bases not matched to a gene: 6. This CDR3 spans 16 amino acids. The V gene's germline CDR1 is SEHNR and CDR2 FQNEAQ (reference sequence). The CDR3 bases are TGTGCCAGCAGCTTGGACCTGACAGGGGGCCAAGAGACCCAGTACTTC. Translating gives CASSLDLTGGQETQYF.

This clonotype was seen more than once but under ten times. The chain links TRBV2 to TRBJ2-7; D remains unclear. V dropped 1 base and J dropped 6 bases, with 7 bases sitting between them. Germline lookup yields CDR1 SNHLY and CDR2 FYNNEI. This CDR3 has 12 amino acids. CDR3 coding DNA: TGTGCCAGCAGTGAAGTATGGGGCGAGCAGTACTTC. This sequence encodes CASSEVWGEQYF.

The gene calls are TRBV12-3 or TRBV12-4 and TRBJ1-1; D is unresolved. The CDR3 covers 13 residues. The V end lost 9 bases, the J end lost 0 bases, and 11 bases lay between the germline ends. The CDR3 sequence is CASRLTMNTEAFF. Here the CDR3 DNA reads TGTGCCAGTCGGCTAACCATGAACACTGAAGCTTTCTTT.

Only a few counts were recorded for this clonotype. V and J are TRBV7-9 and TRBJ1-6; the D is unclear. This CDR3 comprises 14 residues. Trimming took off 5 bases at V and 8 bases at J, with 13 bases between the two ends. The V gene's germline CDR1 is SEHNR and CDR2 FQNEAQ (reference sequence). The CDR3 protein is CASSLLNLYSPLHF. The CDR3 DNA reads as TGTGCCAGCAGCCTGCTAAACCTGTATTCACCCCTCCACTTT.

This clonotype came up many times. The J gene is TRBJ2-7, the V gene TRBV29-1, with 8 bases aligning to TRBD1. CDR1 and CDR2 from the germline V gene are SQVTM and ANQGSEA. The CDR3 loop spans 15 amino acids. J was trimmed by 1 base and V by 6 bases; bases with no gene match: 11. The CDR3: CSVDRTGSGSYEQYF. The CDR3 DNA reads TGCAGCGTAGACAGGACAGGGAGCGGGTCCTACGAGCAGTACTTC.

In this sample, this clonotype turned up a few times. The V gene is TRBV11-2, the J gene TRBJ2-7; D might be TRBD2 (5 bases). The germline gives CDR1 SGHAT, CDR2 FQNNGV. Trimming pared 5 bases from V and 5 bases from J, leaving 28 bases between. The CDR3 covers 18 residues. CDR3 sequence: CASSPGRSLAGTHHEQYF. The CDR3 nucleotides read TGTGCCAGCAGCCCCGGCAGGTCATTGGCGGGCACACACCACGAGCAGTACTTC.

DNA for the CDR3: TGTGCCAGCAGTTTCACTAGCGGCGACAATGAGCAGTTCTTC. It is translated as CASSFTSGDNEQFF. The chain carries TRBV28 and TRBJ2-1; 8 bases are a match to TRBD2. The CDR3 is 14 amino acids. Germline CDR1 reads MDHEN; CDR2 reads SYDVKM. J gave up 5 bases and V 3 bases, and 3 bases lay outside the gene matches.

The chain has TRBV5-1 and TRBJ1-6, with 7 bases aligning to TRBD1. Unmatched junction bases numbered 4, after V lost 0 bases and J lost 7 bases. This CDR3 region has 15 residues. In germline, CDR1 is SGHRS, CDR2 YFSETQ. CDR3 sequence reads: CASSLDRGRNSPLHF. The CDR3 DNA sequence: TGCGCCAGCAGCTTGGACAGGGGAAGGAATTCACCCCTCCACTTT.

V and J are TRBV29-1 and TRBJ1-1, with TRBD1 matching over 7 bases. Germline V gene sequence: CDR1 SQVTM, CDR2 ANQGSEA. The CDR3 is 16 amino acids. Unmatched junction bases numbered 12, after V lost 4 bases and J lost 1 base. The CDR3 sequence is CSVVRGLTGRNTEAFF. As DNA, the CDR3 is TGCAGCGTTGTTAGGGGTTTGACAGGGAGGAACACTGAAGCTTTCTTT. The whole variable domain, filled in from reference TRBV29-1 and TRBJ1-1, reads SAVISQKPSRDICQRGTSLTIQCQVDSQVTMMFWYRQQPGQSLTLIATANQGSEATYESGFVIDKFPISRPNLTFSTLTVSNMSPEDSSIYLCSVVRGLTGRNTEAFFGQGTRLTVV.

This clonotype was seen only a few times. V gene TRBV19 combines with J gene TRBJ2-5, with D perhaps matching TRBD1 (6 bases). This CDR3 is 14 amino acids long. Looked up from germline, CDR1 is LNHDA and CDR2 is SQIVND (reference sequence). Trimming cost V 4 bases and J 0 bases, with 9 bases left between them. The CDR3 here is CASSTGQNQETQYF. The CDR3 DNA reads as TGTGCCAGTAGTACAGGACAGAACCAAGAGACCCAGTACTTC. Looking up the rest from reference TRBV19 and TRBJ2-5 gives the full variable domain: DGGITQSPKYLFRKEGQNVTLSCEQNLNHDAMYWYRQDPGQGLRLIYYSQIVNDFQKGDIAEGYSVSREKKESFPLTVTSAQKNPTAFYLCASSTGQNQETQYFGPGTRLLVL.

This clonotype has more than one count but fewer than ten. This chain uses TRBV6-2 or TRBV6-3 with TRBJ1-5; no firm D call. Germline V gene lookup returns CDR1 MNHEY and CDR2 SVGEGT. The CDR3 runs 14 residues. Trimming shortened V by 2 bases and J by 5 bases, and 10 bases separated the two germline ends. The CDR3 protein is CASSYLQEYQPQHF. Written as DNA, the CDR3 is TGTGCCAGCAGTTACCTCCAGGAGTATCAGCCCCAGCATTTT.

This clonotype has a count of ten or more. The chain combines TRBV12-3 or TRBV12-4 with TRBJ2-1; 7 bases align to TRBD2. V trimming: 3 bases; J trimming: 2 bases; junction bases outside the gene matches: 4. The CDR3 totals 15 residues. Written as DNA, the CDR3 is TGTGCCAGCAGTTTTTCCGGACTAGCCTACAATGAGCAGTTCTTC. Translated, it gives CASSFSGLAYNEQFF.

CDR3 nucleotides: TGTGCCATCGGGACTAGCAATGGCTACAATGAGCAGTTCTTC. Its translation: CAIGTSNGYNEQFF. The chain employs TRBV10-3 and TRBJ2-1, with TRBD2 matching 9 bases. Germline-derived CDR1 and CDR2 are ENHRY and SYGVKD. The V gene end was trimmed by 8 bases and the J gene end by 3 bases; junction bases not matched to a gene: 5. The CDR3 is 14 amino acids.

A few counts support this clonotype. The CDR3 DNA follows: TGTGCCAGCAGTTACTCCCCGGGACTTACCACAGATACGCAGTATTTT. Protein: CASSYSPGLTTDTQYF. The rearrangement links TRBV6-2 or TRBV6-3 to TRBJ2-3, with a tentative D call TRBD2 (6 bases). Trimming removed 0 bases from V and 2 bases from J, with 12 bases in between. The CDR3 has 16 amino acids. In germline, CDR1 is MNHEY, CDR2 SVGEGT.

V and J are TRBV5-5 and TRBJ1-6; possible D gene TRBD1, 6 bases. Germline V gene data show CDR1 as SGHKS and CDR2 as YYEKEE (reference sequence). The CDR3 consists of 16 residues. Trimming removed 0 bases from V and 5 bases from J, with 12 bases in between. The CDR3 sequence: CASSLARGGNNSPLHF. The CDR3 DNA reads TGTGCCAGCAGCTTGGCCCGAGGGGGGAATAATTCACCCCTCCACTTT.

V is TRBV7-8 and J is TRBJ1-1, with unresolved D. Trimming took 4 bases from V and 0 from J, leaving 9 bases between them. The CDR3 has 14 residues. The germline CDR1 and CDR2 sequences are SGHVS and FQNEAQ. The DNA for the CDR3 is TGTGCCAGCAGCTCGCGCCCGATGAACACTGAAGCTTTCTTT. Its protein is CASSSRPMNTEAFF.

This clonotype was observed a handful of times. This chain connects TRBV7-9 to TRBJ2-1, with 10 nucleotides matching TRBD2. Germline values: CDR1 SEHNR, CDR2 FQNEAQ (reference sequence). This CDR3 has 16 amino acids. V was pared by 5 bases and J by 10 bases, with 14 bases of the junction left unmatched. CDR3 bases: TGTGCCAGCAGCGCCCTCACTAGCGGGGCCGGCGGCGAGCAGTTCTTC. Amino acids: CASSALTSGAGGEQFF.

This clonotype was observed many times. The rearrangement uses TRBV29-1 and TRBJ2-1, with D possibly called TRBD1 or TRBD2 (5 bases each). Germline V gene data show CDR1 as SQVTM and CDR2 as ANQGSEA. With 5 bases removed from V and 5 bases from J, the gap between germline ends came to 19 bases. This CDR3 has 15 amino acids. The CDR3 loop reads CSVTKMGVGNNEQFF. The CDR3 nucleotides are TGCAGCGTTACGAAGATGGGGGTGGGGAACAATGAGCAGTTCTTC.

The chain joins TRBV11-2 to TRBJ2-7, with no clear D. Looked up from germline, CDR1 is SGHAT and CDR2 is FQNNGV. With 0 bases removed from V and 6 bases from J, the gap between germline ends came to 9 bases. The CDR3 has 13 amino acids. CDR3 sequence: CASSLDSGLEQYF. CDR3 DNA: TGTGCCAGCAGCTTAGATTCCGGGCTCGAGCAGTACTTC.

V and J are TRBV5-1 and TRBJ2-2; D is unclear. Trimming shortened V by 0 bases and J by 1 base, and 10 bases separated the two germline ends. The CDR3 runs to 16 residues. Germline lookup yields CDR1 SGHRS and CDR2 YFSETQ. CDR3 sequence (DNA): TGCGCCAGCAGCTTGGATTCAGCGATGAACACCGGGGAGCTGTTTTTT. Amino acids: CASSLDSAMNTGELFF.

The gene calls are TRBV4-1 and TRBJ1-1, with D perhaps TRBD1 (6 bases). Germline CDR1 MGHRA, CDR2 YSYEKL. There are 16 residues in the CDR3. Between the trimmed V and J ends, which lost 4 bases and 0 bases, there was a span of 15 bases. The CDR3 sequence is CASSPRIGQMNTEAFF. The CDR3 nucleotides read TGCGCCAGCAGCCCCCGAATCGGACAGATGAACACTGAAGCTTTCTTT.

The table lists this clonotype with a few counts. V usage is TRBV10-3 and J usage is TRBJ1-1, with D perhaps TRBD1 (6 bases). The CDR3 is made up of 14 amino acids. Germline V gene data show CDR1 as ENHRY and CDR2 as SYGVKD. The V end lost 3 bases, the J end lost 1 base, and 9 bases lay between the germline ends. The CDR3 DNA reads as TGTGCCATCAGTGATCGACAGGAGAACACTGAAGCTTTCTTT. Translated: CAISDRQENTEAFF.